These T cell receptor beta chains were read from a single sample in a study of blood T cell repertoires in COVID-19. TCRdb's copy holds only in-frame clones and misses some; the assay was immunoSEQ multiplex PCR. The sample carries some 270,000 clones, around 86% recorded once. The specimen was peripheral blood. Source of these receptors: an elderly woman with COVID-19, enrolled during active disease. Each CDR3 is given with its conserved first and last residue. Fields, in order: V gene, J gene, clone size, D gene, CDR3 protein, CDR3 DNA. D genes are given only for firm matches. Where a row states a size, it is once, few, many or the class of an expanded clone; other rows omit it.

>TRBV19|TRBJ1-5|.|.
CASSIDPRGNQPQHF
TGTGCCAGTAGTATAGATCCCAGGGGCAATCAGCCCCAGCATTTT
>TRBV19|TRBJ1-1|.|.
CASSKVYRETEAFF
TGTGCCAGTAGTAAGGTTTACAGGGAAACTGAAGCTTTCTTT
>TRBV5-1|TRBJ2-1|.|.
CASSWNSGAYNEQFF
TGCGCCAGCAGCTGGAACTCGGGAGCCTACAATGAGCAGTTCTTC
>TRBV19|TRBJ1-4|.|.
CASSMGGDRLFF
TGTGCCAGTAGTATGGGAGGGGACCGACTGTTTTTT
>TRBV7-2|TRBJ1-3|few|.
CASNLRNTIYF
TGTGCCAGCAATCTCCGAAACACCATATATTTT
>TRBV6-6|TRBJ2-5|.|TRBD2
CASSRGLGLAGGPVRETQYF
TGTGCCAGCAGCCGGGGACTCGGACTAGCGGGGGGGCCGGTGCGGGAGACCCAGTACTTC
>TRBV4-2|TRBJ2-3|.|.
CASRNSEASTDTQYF
TGTGCCAGCAGGAATTCGGAGGCTAGCACAGATACGCAGTATTTT
>TRBV7-9|TRBJ2-3|.|TRBD1
CASSPGTATTDTQYF
TGTGCCAGCAGCCCGGGGACAGCAACCACAGATACGCAGTATTTT
>TRBV3-1/TRBV3-2|TRBJ1-1|.|TRBD1
CASSQRQGAPTEAFF
TGTGCCAGCAGCCAGAGACAGGGGGCGCCCACTGAAGCTTTCTTT
>TRBV18|TRBJ2-1|.|TRBD1
CASSPWAGTGLNNEQFF
TGTGCCAGCTCACCATGGGCCGGGACAGGGCTTAACAATGAGCAGTTCTTC
>TRBV3-1/TRBV3-2|TRBJ1-2|.|.
CASSQDGGRASYGYTF
TGTGCCAGCAGCCAAGATGGCGGCAGGGCCAGCTATGGCTACACCTTC
>TRBV30|TRBJ1-6|.|TRBD1
CAWPTLGQYSPLHF
TGTGCCTGGCCGACATTGGGACAGTATTCACCCCTCCACTTT
>TRBV19|TRBJ2-4|.|TRBD1
CASSIVTGGHWGSKNIQYF
TGTGCCAGTAGTATAGTTACAGGGGGTCATTGGGGTAGCAAAAACATTCAGTACTTC
>TRBV5-5|TRBJ1-6|few|.
CASSLSSPGVSPLHF
TGTGCCAGCAGCTTATCGAGCCCAGGGGTATCACCCCTCCACTTT
>TRBV7-9|TRBJ1-4|.|TRBD1
CASSLGTGVGEKLFF
TGTGCCAGCAGCTTAGGGACAGGGGTTGGTGAAAAACTGTTTTTT
>TRBV7-3|TRBJ2-2|.|.
CASSLINPGALGAGELFF
TGTGCCAGCAGCCTAATCAACCCAGGGGCCCTGGGGGCCGGGGAGCTGTTTTTT
>TRBV29-1|TRBJ2-7|.|TRBD2
CSGGTSVHEQYF
TGCAGCGGCGGGACTAGCGTCCACGAGCAGTACTTC
>TRBV11-2|TRBJ1-4|.|TRBD1
CASSLRQGVLEKLFF
TGTGCCAGCAGCTTAAGACAGGGGGTTTTAGAAAAACTGTTTTTT
>TRBV30|TRBJ1-4|once|.
CAWSGGWNEKLFF
TGTGCCTGGAGCGGGGGTTGGAATGAAAAACTGTTTTTT
>TRBV7-2|TRBJ2-5|.|TRBD2
CASSSTSGGAWQETQYF
TGTGCCAGCAGCTCCACTAGCGGGGGGGCGTGGCAAGAGACCCAGTACTTC
>TRBV28|TRBJ1-2|.|.
CASSLGGANGYTF
TGTGCCAGCAGTTTAGGCGGGGCAAATGGCTACACCTTC
>TRBV12-5|TRBJ2-7|.|.
CASGLREMRDYEQYF
TGTGCTAGTGGTTTGCGGGAGATGAGGGACTACGAGCAGTACTTC
>TRBV28|TRBJ1-2|.|.
CASTGQWNYGYTF
TGTGCCAGCACCGGACAGTGGAACTATGGCTACACCTTC
>TRBV19|TRBJ2-5|once|TRBD2
CASSIETSGGSRRTQYF
TGTGCCAGTAGTATAGAGACTAGCGGGGGCTCAAGACGGACCCAGTACTTC
>TRBV6-2/TRBV6-3|TRBJ2-2|.|TRBD2
CASSYARTSGSGELFF
TGTGCCAGCAGTTACGCAAGGACTAGCGGTTCAGGGGAGCTGTTTTTT
>TRBV28|TRBJ1-5|.|.
CASSGGALGQPQHF
TGTGCCAGTTCGGGGGGGGCGCTTGGTCAGCCCCAGCATTTT
>TRBV5-1|TRBJ2-6|.|.
CASSREGAGANVLTF
TGCGCCAGCAGCAGAGAGGGTGCTGGGGCCAACGTCCTGACTTTC
>TRBV2|TRBJ1-6|.|TRBD1
CASRHFGQGNSPLHF
TGTGCCAGCAGACACTTTGGACAGGGAAATTCACCCCTCCACTTT
>TRBV2|TRBJ2-2|.|.
CASSLRGNTGELFF
TGTGCCAGCAGTCTGCGGGGGAACACCGGGGAGCTGTTTTTT
>TRBV12-3/TRBV12-4|TRBJ1-2|.|.
CASSRNRGYGYTF
TGTGCCAGCAGTCGAAATCGCGGCTATGGCTACACCTTC
>TRBV12-3/TRBV12-4|TRBJ1-2|.|.
CASSSGRQSHTF
TGTGCCAGCAGTTCAGGTCGTCAGTCCCACACCTTC
>TRBV25-1|TRBJ2-3|.|TRBD1
CASSGQGTDTQYF
TGTGCCAGCAGTGGACAGGGAACAGATACGCAGTATTTT
>TRBV10-3|TRBJ2-7|.|.
CAISAGPSYEQYF
TGTGCCATCTCCGCGGGGCCCTCCTACGAGCAGTACTTC
>TRBV7-9|TRBJ1-6|.|.
CASSLSQGGTNSPLHF
TGTGCCAGCAGCTTATCCCAGGGCGGGACCAATTCACCCCTCCACTTT
>TRBV28|TRBJ1-5|.|TRBD1
CASLKKGAGNQPQHF
TGTGCCAGCCTCAAGAAGGGGGCTGGCAATCAGCCCCAGCATTTT
>TRBV7-3|TRBJ1-1|once|.
CASSTEGNTEAFF
TGTGCCAGCAGCACCGAGGGGAACACTGAAGCTTTCTTT
>TRBV5-4|TRBJ1-2|.|TRBD1
CASTGQGLGYTF
TGTGCCAGCACCGGACAGGGGCTAGGCTACACCTTC